This is a list of T cell receptor beta chains from one sample in a study of Graves' ophthalmopathy and Graves' hyperthyroidism. TCRdb re-called the multiplex PCR reads with MiXCR, one entry per CDR3 protein. Seen here are over a million distinct CDR3 sequences, around a third observed once, and the top ten hold over 8.5%. Input material: peripheral blood or thyroid tissue (not recorded which). These receptors originate from an adult man with Graves' hyperthyroidism. Both conserved end residues are part of each CDR3. The D gene is left open where the match is weak. Clone size is shown for a subset of rows, as once, few, many or a class of expanded clone.

j_gene: TRBJ1-2
abundance: .
d_gene: .
v_gene: TRBV13
len: 14
CDR3aa: CASSRSQGIYGYTF
CDR3nt: TGTGCCAGCAGCCGTTCCCAGGGAATCTATGGCTACACCTTC

j_gene: TRBJ2-3
abundance: few
d_gene: .
v_gene: TRBV7-9
len: 15
CDR3aa: CASSRRRGGTDTQYF
CDR3nt: TGTGCCAGCAGCCGACGAAGGGGAGGCACAGATACGCAGTATTTT

j_gene: TRBJ2-7
abundance: .
d_gene: .
v_gene: TRBV5-1
len: 14
CDR3aa: CASSLGLGIDEQYF
CDR3nt: TGCGCCAGCAGCTTGGGACTAGGGATAGACGAGCAGTACTTC

j_gene: TRBJ2-2
abundance: many
d_gene: .
v_gene: TRBV11-1
len: 14
CDR3aa: CASSKARGTGELFF
CDR3nt: TGTGCCAGCAGCAAAGCAAGGGGCACCGGGGAGCTGTTTTTT

j_gene: TRBJ2-7
abundance: many
d_gene: TRBD2
v_gene: TRBV5-5
len: 15
CDR3aa: CASSLSGGRPYEQYF
CDR3nt: TGTGCCAGCAGCTTGTCGGGCGGGAGACCCTACGAGCAGTACTTC

j_gene: TRBJ1-3
abundance: .
d_gene: .
v_gene: TRBV20-1
len: 15
CDR3aa: CSATRGTSSGNTIYF
CDR3nt: TGCAGTGCTACTCGGGGAACGAGCTCTGGAAACACCATATATTTT

j_gene: TRBJ2-5
abundance: few
d_gene: .
v_gene: TRBV12-3/TRBV12-4
len: 15
CDR3aa: CASSLWGYRVETQYF
CDR3nt: TGTGCCAGCAGTTTATGGGGGTATCGTGTGGAGACCCAGTACTTC

j_gene: TRBJ1-1
abundance: .
d_gene: .
v_gene: TRBV5-5
len: 13
CDR3aa: CASSMGDRPSAFF
CDR3nt: TGTGCCAGCAGCATGGGCGACAGGCCTTCGGCTTTCTTT

j_gene: TRBJ2-5
abundance: .
d_gene: .
v_gene: TRBV20-1
len: 18
CDR3aa: CSARDFGRQGRYQETQYF
CDR3nt: TGCAGTGCTAGAGATTTCGGGAGACAGGGACGATACCAAGAGACCCAGTACTTC

j_gene: TRBJ2-7
abundance: few
d_gene: TRBD2
v_gene: TRBV10-3
len: 15
CDR3aa: CATGTLAGGVYEQYF
CDR3nt: TGTGCCACCGGGACCCTAGCGGGAGGGGTTTACGAGCAGTACTTC

j_gene: TRBJ1-2
abundance: many
d_gene: .
v_gene: TRBV5-8
len: 13
CDR3aa: CASSFGRLYGYTF
CDR3nt: TGTGCCAGCAGCTTCGGCAGATTATATGGCTACACCTTC

j_gene: TRBJ2-5
abundance: once
d_gene: .
v_gene: TRBV7-7
len: 15
CDR3aa: CASSSTAGIRETQYF
CDR3nt: TGTGCCAGCAGCTCAACAGCCGGGATTAGAGAGACCCAGTACTTC

j_gene: TRBJ2-2
abundance: .
d_gene: TRBD2
v_gene: TRBV7-9
len: 17
CDR3aa: CASSSSLAGRGNGELFF
CDR3nt: TGTGCCAGCAGCTCTTCACTAGCGGGAAGGGGGAACGGGGAGCTGTTTTTT

j_gene: TRBJ2-5
abundance: .
d_gene: TRBD2
v_gene: TRBV9
len: 17
CDR3aa: CASSLYPGLAGLETQNF
CDR3nt: TGTGCCAGCAGCCTTTACCCGGGACTAGCGGGCCTAGAGACCCAGAACTTC

j_gene: TRBJ2-7
abundance: many
d_gene: .
v_gene: TRBV29-1
len: 14
CDR3aa: CSVGDRWSSREQYF
CDR3nt: TGCAGCGTCGGTGACAGGTGGTCGTCGCGCGAGCAGTACTTC

j_gene: TRBJ1-2
abundance: many
d_gene: TRBD1
v_gene: TRBV14
len: 16
CDR3aa: CASSQAGGRANYGYTF
CDR3nt: TGTGCCAGCAGCCAAGCAGGGGGCCGAGCTAACTATGGCTACACCTTC

j_gene: TRBJ2-2
abundance: .
d_gene: TRBD2
v_gene: TRBV7-2
len: 15
CDR3aa: CASSVGTSGSVELFF
CDR3nt: TGTGCCAGCAGCGTCGGGACTAGCGGGAGTGTGGAGCTGTTTTTT

j_gene: TRBJ1-6
abundance: .
d_gene: TRBD1
v_gene: TRBV7-8
len: 15
CDR3aa: CASSQGQGPSSPLHF
CDR3nt: TGTGCCAGCAGCCAGGGACAGGGGCCTAGTTCACCCCTCCACTTT

j_gene: TRBJ2-5
abundance: many
d_gene: TRBD2
v_gene: TRBV7-3
len: 15
CDR3aa: CASSRGLAGEETQYF
CDR3nt: TGTGCCAGCAGCAGGGGACTAGCGGGGGAAGAGACCCAGTACTTC

j_gene: TRBJ1-5
abundance: .
d_gene: .
v_gene: TRBV9
len: 13
CDR3aa: CANSGDGYQPQHF
CDR3nt: TGTGCCAACAGCGGGGACGGTTATCAGCCCCAGCATTTT

j_gene: TRBJ1-1
abundance: many
d_gene: TRBD1
v_gene: TRBV7-2
len: 18
CDR3aa: CASSLGPGQGTMGTEAFF
CDR3nt: TGTGCCAGCAGCTTAGGCCCGGGACAGGGTACTATGGGCACTGAAGCTTTCTTT

j_gene: TRBJ1-1
abundance: few
d_gene: .
v_gene: TRBV20-1
len: 15
CDR3aa: CSARVVGVGVTEAFF
CDR3nt: TGCAGTGCTAGAGTGGTAGGGGTCGGGGTAACTGAAGCTTTCTTT

j_gene: TRBJ1-1
abundance: .
d_gene: .
v_gene: TRBV14
len: 13
CDR3aa: CASSQGTRTEAFF
CDR3nt: TGTGCCAGCAGCCAGGGCACGAGGACTGAAGCTTTCTTT

j_gene: TRBJ2-7
abundance: .
d_gene: TRBD2
v_gene: TRBV4-3
len: 15
CDR3aa: CTSSQSPSGDLEQYF
CDR3nt: TGCACCAGCAGCCAATCGCCTAGCGGGGACCTCGAGCAGTACTTC

j_gene: TRBJ2-5
abundance: .
d_gene: .
v_gene: TRBV7-2
len: 18
CDR3aa: CTSSLGRRMQGGRETQYF
CDR3nt: TGTACCAGCAGCTTAGGGCGGAGGATGCAGGGGGGCCGGGAGACCCAGTACTTC

j_gene: TRBJ2-5
abundance: many
d_gene: .
v_gene: TRBV9
len: 14
CDR3aa: CASSGGPRGETQYF
CDR3nt: TGTGCCAGCAGCGGTGGCCCTAGGGGAGAGACCCAGTACTTC

j_gene: TRBJ1-2
abundance: .
d_gene: TRBD1
v_gene: TRBV20-1
len: 13
CDR3aa: CSASQGTGYGYTF
CDR3nt: TGCAGTGCTTCCCAGGGGACAGGCTATGGCTACACCTTC

j_gene: TRBJ1-1
abundance: .
d_gene: TRBD1
v_gene: TRBV4-1
len: 19
CDR3aa: CASSQAGTGAGRVNTEAFF
CDR3nt: TGCGCCAGCAGCCAGGCCGGGACAGGGGCCGGGAGAGTGAACACTGAAGCTTTCTTT

j_gene: TRBJ2-7
abundance: .
d_gene: TRBD2
v_gene: TRBV10-3
len: 17
CDR3aa: CAISESPYSGAAYEQYF
CDR3nt: TGTGCCATCAGTGAGTCCCCCTATAGCGGGGCCGCCTACGAGCAGTACTTC

j_gene: TRBJ1-5
abundance: many
d_gene: .
v_gene: TRBV7-9
len: 12
CDR3aa: CASSLLNQPQHF
CDR3nt: TGTGCCAGCAGCTTATTGAATCAGCCCCAGCATTTT

j_gene: TRBJ1-6
abundance: .
d_gene: .
v_gene: TRBV19
len: 16
CDR3aa: CASSTTGGHHNSPLHF
CDR3nt: TGTGCCAGTAGTACGACAGGAGGCCATCATAATTCACCCCTCCACTTT

j_gene: TRBJ1-6
abundance: many
d_gene: .
v_gene: TRBV20-1
len: 14
CDR3aa: CSAHGDSYNSPLHF
CDR3nt: TGCAGTGCGCACGGGGATTCCTATAATTCACCCCTCCACTTT

j_gene: TRBJ1-6
abundance: .
d_gene: TRBD1
v_gene: TRBV27
len: 15
CDR3aa: CASSLTQGEGSPLHF
CDR3nt: TGTGCCAGCAGTCTAACACAGGGGGAAGGGTCACCCCTCCACTTT

j_gene: TRBJ2-2
abundance: many
d_gene: TRBD2
v_gene: TRBV7-2
len: 16
CDR3aa: CASSLSGGRSGGELFF
CDR3nt: TGTGCCAGCAGCTTATCGGGCGGGAGGAGTGGCGGGGAGCTGTTTTTT

j_gene: TRBJ2-5
abundance: many
d_gene: TRBD1
v_gene: TRBV29-1
len: 13
CDR3aa: CSVEPGQGETQYF
CDR3nt: TGCAGCGTTGAGCCGGGACAGGGGGAGACCCAGTACTTC

j_gene: TRBJ1-1
abundance: .
d_gene: .
v_gene: TRBV5-6
len: 11
CDR3aa: CASSQGHEAFF
CDR3nt: TGTGCCAGCAGCCAGGGACACGAAGCTTTCTTT

j_gene: TRBJ2-5
abundance: .
d_gene: .
v_gene: TRBV14
len: 16
CDR3aa: CASSQLGEQNGETQYF
CDR3nt: TGTGCCAGCAGCCAACTGGGGGAACAGAACGGAGAGACCCAGTACTTC

j_gene: TRBJ2-6
abundance: .
d_gene: .
v_gene: TRBV29-1
len: 16
CDR3aa: CSVETGGGVGANVLTF
CDR3nt: TGCAGCGTTGAAACAGGGGGGGGGGTCGGGGCCAACGTCCTGACTTTC

j_gene: TRBJ2-7
abundance: .
d_gene: TRBD1
v_gene: TRBV25-1
len: 14
CDR3aa: CASSRDRGGYEQYF
CDR3nt: TGTGCCAGCAGCCGGGACAGGGGAGGCTACGAGCAGTACTTC

j_gene: TRBJ1-2
abundance: many
d_gene: TRBD1
v_gene: TRBV4-1
len: 15
CDR3aa: CASSQGMTGNYGYTF
CDR3nt: TGCGCCAGCAGCCAGGGAATGACAGGGAACTATGGCTACACCTTC

j_gene: TRBJ2-5
abundance: .
d_gene: TRBD2
v_gene: TRBV20-1
len: 15
CDR3aa: CSASSGRAGLETQYF
CDR3nt: TGCAGTGCTTCTAGCGGGAGGGCCGGTTTGGAGACCCAGTACTTC

j_gene: TRBJ2-7
abundance: .
d_gene: TRBD1
v_gene: TRBV11-2
len: 22
CDR3aa: CASSHTRLRAGGPGTTRFEQYF
CDR3nt: TGTGCCAGCAGCCATACTAGGTTAAGGGCAGGGGGCCCCGGGACAACCCGCTTCGAGCAGTACTTC

j_gene: TRBJ2-5
abundance: .
d_gene: .
v_gene: TRBV20-1
len: 14
CDR3aa: CSARETNPQETQYF
CDR3nt: TGCAGTGCTAGAGAGACAAACCCCCAAGAGACCCAGTACTTC

j_gene: TRBJ2-7
abundance: many
d_gene: .
v_gene: TRBV7-9
len: 16
CDR3aa: CASSRGVGPPRGEQYF
CDR3nt: TGTGCCAGCAGCCGTGGTGTGGGACCGCCTCGTGGGGAGCAGTACTTC

j_gene: TRBJ2-7
abundance: few
d_gene: .
v_gene: TRBV20-1
len: 15
CDR3aa: CSARDGRDKFYEQYF
CDR3nt: TGCAGTGCTAGAGATGGAAGGGATAAGTTCTACGAGCAGTACTTC

j_gene: TRBJ1-5
abundance: .
d_gene: .
v_gene: TRBV12-3/TRBV12-4
len: 18
CDR3aa: CASSLESSAAAHIQPQHF
CDR3nt: TGTGCCAGCAGTTTAGAATCTTCTGCGGCAGCCCATATCCAGCCCCAGCATTTT

j_gene: TRBJ1-2
abundance: many
d_gene: TRBD1
v_gene: TRBV29-1
len: 15
CDR3aa: CSVDHLSGTGYGYTF
CDR3nt: TGCAGCGTTGATCACCTCTCCGGGACAGGGTATGGCTACACCTTC

j_gene: TRBJ2-7
abundance: many
d_gene: .
v_gene: TRBV6-5
len: 13
CDR3aa: CASSLRGPGEQYF
CDR3nt: TGTGCCAGCAGCTTAAGGGGTCCCGGGGAGCAGTACTTC

j_gene: TRBJ1-3
abundance: .
d_gene: TRBD1
v_gene: TRBV29-1
len: 15
CDR3aa: CSVEKGQGNGNTIYF
CDR3nt: TGCAGCGTTGAAAAGGGACAGGGCAACGGAAACACCATATATTTT

j_gene: TRBJ1-6
abundance: .
d_gene: .
v_gene: TRBV7-8
len: 16
CDR3aa: CASSQAGTGYNPPLHF
CDR3nt: TGCGCCAGCAGCCAAGCCGGGACGGGCTATAATCCACCCCTCCACTTT

j_gene: TRBJ1-4
abundance: .
d_gene: .
v_gene: TRBV5-6
len: 14
CDR3aa: CASSFSPSNEKLFF
CDR3nt: TGTGCCAGCAGCTTTAGCCCGTCCAATGAAAAACTGTTTTTT

j_gene: TRBJ2-7
abundance: .
d_gene: .
v_gene: TRBV7-9
len: 15
CDR3aa: CASSSGPGRPYEQYF
CDR3nt: TGTGCCAGCAGCTCGGGGCCGGGACGGCCCTACGAGCAGTACTTC

j_gene: TRBJ2-7
abundance: many
d_gene: TRBD1
v_gene: TRBV19
len: 12
CDR3aa: CATGTASYEQYF
CDR3nt: TGTGCCACTGGGACAGCTAGCTACGAGCAGTACTTC

j_gene: TRBJ1-1
abundance: .
d_gene: .
v_gene: TRBV7-3
len: 15
CDR3aa: CASSLSAGKNTEAFF
CDR3nt: TGTGCCAGCAGCTTGTCGGCAGGGAAGAACACTGAAGCTTTCTTT

j_gene: TRBJ2-7
abundance: .
d_gene: .
v_gene: TRBV5-1
len: 14
CDR3aa: CASSFVLASYEQYF
CDR3nt: TGCGCCAGCAGCTTCGTTCTAGCATCCTACGAGCAGTACTTC

j_gene: TRBJ1-1
abundance: many
d_gene: TRBD1
v_gene: TRBV15
len: 20
CDR3aa: CATSSAMARDREGGQTEAFF
CDR3nt: TGTGCCACCAGCAGTGCCATGGCCAGGGACCGGGAAGGGGGCCAAACTGAAGCTTTCTTT

j_gene: TRBJ2-7
abundance: few
d_gene: .
v_gene: TRBV20-1
len: 14
CDR3aa: CSARDISTSYEQYF
CDR3nt: TGCAGTGCTAGAGATATAAGCACATCCTACGAGCAGTACTTC

j_gene: TRBJ2-7
abundance: .
d_gene: .
v_gene: TRBV20-1
len: 12
CDR3aa: CSATPSPHEQYF
CDR3nt: TGCAGTGCTACTCCCTCCCCCCACGAGCAGTACTTC

j_gene: TRBJ1-2
abundance: .
d_gene: TRBD1
v_gene: TRBV19
len: 18
CDR3aa: CASSIDLSRDRGYRGYTF
CDR3nt: TGTGCCAGTAGTATAGATTTATCCCGCGACAGGGGGTATCGTGGCTACACCTTC

j_gene: TRBJ2-5
abundance: many
d_gene: .
v_gene: TRBV7-2
len: 15
CDR3aa: CASSLTQGRQETQYF
CDR3nt: TGTGCCAGCAGCTTAACGCAGGGGCGCCAAGAGACCCAGTACTTC